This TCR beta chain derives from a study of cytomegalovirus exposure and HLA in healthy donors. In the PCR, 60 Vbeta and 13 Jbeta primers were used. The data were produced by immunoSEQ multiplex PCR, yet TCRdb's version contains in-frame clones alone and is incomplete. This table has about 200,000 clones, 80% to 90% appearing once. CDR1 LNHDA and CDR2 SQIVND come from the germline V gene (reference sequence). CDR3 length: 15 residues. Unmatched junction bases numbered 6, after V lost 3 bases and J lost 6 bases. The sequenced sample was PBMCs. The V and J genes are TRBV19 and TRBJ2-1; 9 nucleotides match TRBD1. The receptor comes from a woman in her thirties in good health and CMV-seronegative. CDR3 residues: CASSIRDRVGNEQFF. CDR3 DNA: TGTGCCAGTAGTATCCGGGACAGGGTAGGCAATGAGCAGTTCTTC. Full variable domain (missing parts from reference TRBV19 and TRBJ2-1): DGGITQSPKYLFRKEGQNVTLSCEQNLNHDAMYWYRQDPGQGLRLIYYSQIVNDFQKGDIAEGYSVSREKKESFPLTVTSAQKNPTAFYLCASSIRDRVGNEQFFGPGTRLTVL.